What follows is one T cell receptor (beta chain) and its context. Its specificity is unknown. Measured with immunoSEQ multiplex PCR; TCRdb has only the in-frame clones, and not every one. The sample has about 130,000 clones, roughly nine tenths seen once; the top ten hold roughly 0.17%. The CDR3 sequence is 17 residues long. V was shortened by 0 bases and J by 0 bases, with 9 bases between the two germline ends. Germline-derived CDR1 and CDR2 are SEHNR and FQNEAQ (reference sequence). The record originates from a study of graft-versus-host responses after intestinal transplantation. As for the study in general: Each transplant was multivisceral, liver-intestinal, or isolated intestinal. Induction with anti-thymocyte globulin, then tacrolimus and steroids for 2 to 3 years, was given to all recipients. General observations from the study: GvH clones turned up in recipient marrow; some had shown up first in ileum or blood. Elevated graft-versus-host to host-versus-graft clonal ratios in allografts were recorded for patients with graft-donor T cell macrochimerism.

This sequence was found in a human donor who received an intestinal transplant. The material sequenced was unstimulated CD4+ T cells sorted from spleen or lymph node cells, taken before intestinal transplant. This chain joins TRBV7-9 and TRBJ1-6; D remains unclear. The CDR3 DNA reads TGTGCCAGCAGCTTAGCGGGCGGCAGCTCCTATAATTCACCCCTCCACTTT. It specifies CASSLAGGSSYNSPLHF.